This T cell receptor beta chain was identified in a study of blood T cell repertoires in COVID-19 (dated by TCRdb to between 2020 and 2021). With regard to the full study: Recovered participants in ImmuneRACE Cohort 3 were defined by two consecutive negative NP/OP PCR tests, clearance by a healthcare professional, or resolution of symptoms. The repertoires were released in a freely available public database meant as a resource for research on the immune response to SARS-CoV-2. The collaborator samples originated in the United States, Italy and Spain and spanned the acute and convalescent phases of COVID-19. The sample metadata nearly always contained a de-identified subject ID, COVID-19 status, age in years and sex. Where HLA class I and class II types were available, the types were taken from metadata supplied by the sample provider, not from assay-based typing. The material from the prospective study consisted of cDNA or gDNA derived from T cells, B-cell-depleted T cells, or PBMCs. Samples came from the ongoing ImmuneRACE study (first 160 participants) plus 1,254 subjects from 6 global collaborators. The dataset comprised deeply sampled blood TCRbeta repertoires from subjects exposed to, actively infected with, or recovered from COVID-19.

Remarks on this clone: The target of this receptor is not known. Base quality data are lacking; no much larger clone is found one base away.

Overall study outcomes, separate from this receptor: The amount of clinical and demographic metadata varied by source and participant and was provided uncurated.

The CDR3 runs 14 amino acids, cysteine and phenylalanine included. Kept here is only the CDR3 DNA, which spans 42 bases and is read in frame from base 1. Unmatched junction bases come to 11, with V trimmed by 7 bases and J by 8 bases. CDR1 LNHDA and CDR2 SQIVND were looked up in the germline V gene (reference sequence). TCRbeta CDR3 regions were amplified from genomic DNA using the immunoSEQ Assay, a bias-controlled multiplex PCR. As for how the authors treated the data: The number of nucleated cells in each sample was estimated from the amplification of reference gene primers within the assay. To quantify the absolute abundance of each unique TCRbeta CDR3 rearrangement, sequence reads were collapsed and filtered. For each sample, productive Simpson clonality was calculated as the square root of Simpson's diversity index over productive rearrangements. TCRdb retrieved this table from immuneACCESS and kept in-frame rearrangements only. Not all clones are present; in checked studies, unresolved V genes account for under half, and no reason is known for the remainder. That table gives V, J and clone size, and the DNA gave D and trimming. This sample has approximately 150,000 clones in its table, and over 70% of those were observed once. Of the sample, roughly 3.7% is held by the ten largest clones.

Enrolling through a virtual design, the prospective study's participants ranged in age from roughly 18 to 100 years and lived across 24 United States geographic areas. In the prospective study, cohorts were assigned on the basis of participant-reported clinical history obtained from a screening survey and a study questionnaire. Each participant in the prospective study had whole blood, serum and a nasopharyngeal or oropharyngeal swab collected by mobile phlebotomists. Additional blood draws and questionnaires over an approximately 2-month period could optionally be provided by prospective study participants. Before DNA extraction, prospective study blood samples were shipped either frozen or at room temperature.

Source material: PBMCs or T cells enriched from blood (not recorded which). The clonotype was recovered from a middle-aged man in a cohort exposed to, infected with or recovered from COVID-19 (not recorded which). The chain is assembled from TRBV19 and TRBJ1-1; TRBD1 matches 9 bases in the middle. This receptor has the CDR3 CASTVGATGGEAFF. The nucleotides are TGTGCCAGTACCGTAGGGGCTACAGGGGGCGAAGCTTTCTTT.